This T cell receptor (beta chain) was captured by sequencing in a study of shared clonotypes between healthy human individuals. Study-wide findings and caveats: The sole specimen, blood, was sampled, and tissue repertoires likely differ.

The naive CD8 fraction comprised CD45RO-negative cells positively selected for CCR7 and excluded terminally differentiated effector memory CD45RA+ cells. Each of the donors was a healthy adult who was HIV-negative and had not had a recent acute infection or vaccination. Deletions cut 0 bases from V and 4 bases from J, with 12 bases between. Germline V gene data show CDR1 as MGHRA and CDR2 as YSYEKL. This CDR3 is built from 15 residues. Authors' methods: Because ImmunoSEQ provided only junction sequences with no quality scores, the filtering differed. TCRdb's table, derived via immunoSEQ multiplex PCR, lists solely in-frame clones and lacks some. V and J calls and clone size follow that table, whereas D and trimming were derived from the DNA. The sample consists of 1.5 million to 2.5 million clones, roughly 95% of them appearing once. For this clone: The antigen remains unidentified.

The sample comprised naive CD8+ T cells sorted from blood. The rearrangement joins TRBV4-1 to TRBJ1-2, with D perhaps TRBD1 (5 bases). This TCR was sampled from a man between 18 and 29 years old in good health. CDR3 amino acids: CASSQDGTGSYGYTF. For the CDR3, the DNA is TGCGCCAGCAGCCAAGATGGTACAGGCAGCTATGGCTACACCTTC.